The 3 T cell receptor beta chains presented below share a single source sample, sequenced in a study of shared T cell receptors in the human thymus. Data came from immunoSEQ multiplex PCR; TCRdb stores just in-frame clones and leaves some out. Here the sample spans about 710,000 clones, about 90% being singletons. The sample was also linked to a second study, of human thymus T cells.

Specimen: thymocytes. These receptor sequences come from a boy in the first two years of life with a congenital heart defect.

The genes are TRBV10-2 and TRBJ1-4, with D maybe TRBD1 (6 bases). The CDR3 totals 19 residues. The germline V gene encodes CDR1 WSHSY and CDR2 SAAADI. Trimming cost V 9 bases and J 5 bases, with 31 bases left between them. In DNA, the CDR3 is TGCGCCAGTAGAGGGGGGGCGGAAAAGCCCCAGTTGGGAAATGAAAAACTGTTTTTT. As protein: CASRGGAEKPQLGNEKLFF.

The chain uses TRBV5-6 and TRBJ2-7; 12 bases fit TRBD2. V was pared by 4 bases and J by 6 bases, with 8 bases of the junction left unmatched. The CDR3 has 15 amino acids. From germline, CDR1 is SGHDT and CDR2 YYEEEE. The CDR3 nucleotides are TGTGCCAGCAGCCCTCGACTAGCGGGGGAGGGCGAGCAGTACTTC. Protein product: CASSPRLAGEGEQYF.

The V gene is TRBV7-8, the J gene TRBJ1-2; D perhaps matches TRBD1 (5 bases). With 5 bases removed from V and 3 bases from J, the gap between germline ends came to 13 bases. The CDR3 extends over 14 amino acids. Germline lookup yields CDR1 SGHVS and CDR2 FQNEAQ. CDR3 protein: CASSHTAGYYGYTF. CDR3 sequence (DNA): TGTGCCAGCAGCCATACAGCAGGGTACTATGGCTACACCTTC.